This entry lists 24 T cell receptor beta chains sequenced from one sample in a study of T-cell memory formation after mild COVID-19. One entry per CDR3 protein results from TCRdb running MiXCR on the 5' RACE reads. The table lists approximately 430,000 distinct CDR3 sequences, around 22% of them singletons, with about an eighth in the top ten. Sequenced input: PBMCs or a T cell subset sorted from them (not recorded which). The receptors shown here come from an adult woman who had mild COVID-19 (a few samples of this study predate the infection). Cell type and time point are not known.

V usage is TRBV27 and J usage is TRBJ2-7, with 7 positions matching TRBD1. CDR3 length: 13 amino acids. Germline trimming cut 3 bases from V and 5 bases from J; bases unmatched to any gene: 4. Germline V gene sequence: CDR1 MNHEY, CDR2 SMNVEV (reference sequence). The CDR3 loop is CASSLRGPNEQYF. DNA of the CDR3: TGTGCCAGCAGTTTGAGGGGGCCCAACGAGCAGTACTTC.

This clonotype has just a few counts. Written as DNA, the CDR3 is TGTGCCAGCAGCGTAGAGGCGGGAACATTGGCTGAAGCTTTCTTT. Translated, it gives CASSVEAGTLAEAFF. The genes are TRBV9 and TRBJ1-1; D unclear. The germline gives CDR1 SGDLS, CDR2 YYNGEE. The CDR3 covers 15 residues. The ends were cut back, 0 bases at V and 6 bases at J, with 15 bases in the middle.

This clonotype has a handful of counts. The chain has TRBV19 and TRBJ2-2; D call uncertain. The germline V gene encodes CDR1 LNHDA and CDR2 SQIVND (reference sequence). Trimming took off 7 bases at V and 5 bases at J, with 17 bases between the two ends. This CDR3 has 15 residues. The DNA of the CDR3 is TGTGCCAGTACCTTAGGAGCCGGAGCGACCGGGGAGCTGTTTTTT. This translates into CASTLGAGATGELFF.

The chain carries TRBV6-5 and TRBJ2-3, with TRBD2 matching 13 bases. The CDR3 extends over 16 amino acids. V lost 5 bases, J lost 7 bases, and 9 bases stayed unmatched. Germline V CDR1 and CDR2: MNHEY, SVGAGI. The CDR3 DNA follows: TGTGCCAGCAGTCCCCCACTAGCGGGGGGGAAGCATACGCAGTATTTT. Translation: CASSPPLAGGKHTQYF.

The CDR3 DNA reads TGTGCCATCAGCGGACAGACGTACGGCTCCTCTGGAAACACCATATATTTT. It is translated as CAISGQTYGSSGNTIYF. The rearrangement joins TRBV10-3 to TRBJ1-3, with D possibly matching TRBD1 (6 bases). V lost 6 bases to trimming and J lost 0 bases, with 18 bases between them. The CDR3 totals 17 residues. Germline-derived CDR1 and CDR2 are ENHRY and SYGVKD.

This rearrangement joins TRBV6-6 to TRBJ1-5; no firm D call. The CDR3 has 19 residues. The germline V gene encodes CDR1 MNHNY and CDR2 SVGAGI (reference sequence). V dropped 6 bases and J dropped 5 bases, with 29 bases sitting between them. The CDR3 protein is CASSLAPSGGSTTHQPQHF. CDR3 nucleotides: TGTGCCAGCAGCCTCGCTCCATCTGGTGGGTCGACCACCCATCAGCCCCAGCATTTT.

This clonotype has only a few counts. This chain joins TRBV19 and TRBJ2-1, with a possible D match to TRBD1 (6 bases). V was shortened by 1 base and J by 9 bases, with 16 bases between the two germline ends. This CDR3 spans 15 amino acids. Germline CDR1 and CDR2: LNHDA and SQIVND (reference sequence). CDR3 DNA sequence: TGTGCCAGTAGTATAGGGCAGGGGCCGGTCCGTGAGCAGTTCTTC. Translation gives CASSIGQGPVREQFF. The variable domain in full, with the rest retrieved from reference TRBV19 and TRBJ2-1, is DGGITQSPKYLFRKEGQNVTLSCEQNLNHDAMYWYRQDPGQGLRLIYYSQIVNDFQKGDIAEGYSVSREKKESFPLTVTSAQKNPTAFYLCASSIGQGPVREQFFGPGTRLTVL.

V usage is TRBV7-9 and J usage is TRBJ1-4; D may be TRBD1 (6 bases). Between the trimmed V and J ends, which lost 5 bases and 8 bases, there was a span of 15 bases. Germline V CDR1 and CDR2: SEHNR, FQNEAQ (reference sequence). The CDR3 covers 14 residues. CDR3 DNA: TGTGCCAGCAGCCAGCGAGAGGGGGGCGAAAAACTGTTTTTT. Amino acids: CASSQREGGEKLFF.

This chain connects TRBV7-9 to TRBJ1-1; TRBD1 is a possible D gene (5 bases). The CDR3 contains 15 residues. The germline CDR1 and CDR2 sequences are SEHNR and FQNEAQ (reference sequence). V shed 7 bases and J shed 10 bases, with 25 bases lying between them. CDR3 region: CASNSGRDIGEGAFF. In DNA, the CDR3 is TGTGCCAGCAATTCCGGCAGGGATATTGGTGAGGGAGCTTTCTTT.

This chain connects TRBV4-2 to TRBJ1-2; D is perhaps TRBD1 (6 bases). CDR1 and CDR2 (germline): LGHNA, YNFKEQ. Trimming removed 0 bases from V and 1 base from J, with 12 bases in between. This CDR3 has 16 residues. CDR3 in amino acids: CASSQEGQTDNYGYTF. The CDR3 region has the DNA TGTGCCAGCAGCCAAGAAGGACAGACCGATAACTATGGCTACACCTTC.

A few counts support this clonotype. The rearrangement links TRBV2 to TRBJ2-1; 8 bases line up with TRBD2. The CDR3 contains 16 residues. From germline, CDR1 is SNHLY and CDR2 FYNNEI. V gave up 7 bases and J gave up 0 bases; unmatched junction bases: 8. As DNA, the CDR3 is TGTGCCAGCATCCAGCGGGGGATAAGCTCCTACAATGAGCAGTTCTTC. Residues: CASIQRGISSYNEQFF.

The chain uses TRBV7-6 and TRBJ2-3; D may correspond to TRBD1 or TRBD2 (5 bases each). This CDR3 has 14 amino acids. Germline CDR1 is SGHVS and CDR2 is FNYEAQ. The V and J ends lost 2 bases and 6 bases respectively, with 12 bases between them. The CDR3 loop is CASSLLGVGDTQYF. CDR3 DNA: TGTGCCAGCAGCTTATTGGGGGTTGGCGATACGCAGTATTTT.

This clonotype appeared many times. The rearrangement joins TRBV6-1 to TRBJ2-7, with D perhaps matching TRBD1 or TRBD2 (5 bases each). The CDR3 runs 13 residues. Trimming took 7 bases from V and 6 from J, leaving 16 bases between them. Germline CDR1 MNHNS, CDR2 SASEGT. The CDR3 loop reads CASTPQARGEQYF. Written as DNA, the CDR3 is TGTGCCAGCACCCCACAGGCGAGGGGCGAGCAGTACTTC.

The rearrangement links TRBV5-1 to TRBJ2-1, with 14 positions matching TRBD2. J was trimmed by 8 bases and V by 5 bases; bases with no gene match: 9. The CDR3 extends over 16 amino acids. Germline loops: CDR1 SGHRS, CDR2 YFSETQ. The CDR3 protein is CASSRSGTSGGYEQFF. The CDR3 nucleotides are TGCGCCAGCAGTCGCTCCGGGACTAGCGGGGGTTATGAGCAGTTCTTC.

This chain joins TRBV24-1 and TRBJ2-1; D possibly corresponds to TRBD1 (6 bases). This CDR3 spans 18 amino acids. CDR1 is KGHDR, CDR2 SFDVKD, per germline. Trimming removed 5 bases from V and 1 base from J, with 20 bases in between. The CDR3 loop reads CATSGDRKHRESYNEQFF. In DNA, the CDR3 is TGTGCCACCAGTGGCGACCGCAAACACAGGGAGTCCTACAATGAGCAGTTCTTC.

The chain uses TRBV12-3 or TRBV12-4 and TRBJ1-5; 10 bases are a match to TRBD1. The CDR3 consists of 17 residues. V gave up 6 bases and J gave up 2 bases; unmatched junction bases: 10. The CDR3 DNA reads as TGTGCCAGCAGAGAAACCTTCGGGACAGGGGGCAATCAGCCCCAGCATTTT. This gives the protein CASRETFGTGGNQPQHF.

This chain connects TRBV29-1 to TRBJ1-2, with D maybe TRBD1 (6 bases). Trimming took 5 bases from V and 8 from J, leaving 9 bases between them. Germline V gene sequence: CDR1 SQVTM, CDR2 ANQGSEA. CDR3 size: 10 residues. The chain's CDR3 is CSVPDSGYTF. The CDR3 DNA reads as TGCAGCGTTCCGGACAGCGGCTACACCTTC.

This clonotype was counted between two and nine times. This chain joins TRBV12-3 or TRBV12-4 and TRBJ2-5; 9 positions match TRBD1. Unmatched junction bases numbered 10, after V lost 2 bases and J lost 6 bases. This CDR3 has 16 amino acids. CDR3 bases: TGTGCCAGCAGTTTACAACAGGGGGCTATATCGAAGACCCAGTACTTC. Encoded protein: CASSLQQGAISKTQYF.

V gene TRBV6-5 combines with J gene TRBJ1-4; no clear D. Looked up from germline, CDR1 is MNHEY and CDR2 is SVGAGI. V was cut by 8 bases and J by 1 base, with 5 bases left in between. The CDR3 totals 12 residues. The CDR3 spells CASAGTNEKLFF. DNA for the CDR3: TGTGCCAGCGCAGGAACTAATGAAAAACTGTTTTTT.

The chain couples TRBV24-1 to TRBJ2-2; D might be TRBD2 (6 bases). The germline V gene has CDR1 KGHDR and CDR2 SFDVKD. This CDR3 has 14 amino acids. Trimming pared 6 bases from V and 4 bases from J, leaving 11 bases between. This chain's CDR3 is CATSRDSGTGELFF. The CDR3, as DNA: TGTGCCACCAGTCGGGATAGCGGCACCGGGGAGCTGTTTTTT.

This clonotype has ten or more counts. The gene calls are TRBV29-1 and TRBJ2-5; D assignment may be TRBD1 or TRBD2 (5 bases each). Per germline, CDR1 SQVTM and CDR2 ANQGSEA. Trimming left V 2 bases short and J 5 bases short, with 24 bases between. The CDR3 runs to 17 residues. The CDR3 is CSVEIQWSQGVGETQYF. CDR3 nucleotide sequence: TGCAGCGTTGAAATACAATGGAGTCAGGGAGTAGGGGAGACCCAGTACTTC. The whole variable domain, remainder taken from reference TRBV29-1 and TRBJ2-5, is SAVISQKPSRDICQRGTSLTIQCQVDSQVTMMFWYRQQPGQSLTLIATANQGSEATYESGFVIDKFPISRPNLTFSTLTVSNMSPEDSSIYLCSVEIQWSQGVGETQYFGPGTRLLVL.

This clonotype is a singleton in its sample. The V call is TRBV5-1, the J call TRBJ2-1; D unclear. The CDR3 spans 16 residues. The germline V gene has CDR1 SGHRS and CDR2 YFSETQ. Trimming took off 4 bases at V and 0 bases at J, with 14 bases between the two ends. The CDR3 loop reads CASSPNYLGSYNEQFF. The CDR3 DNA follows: TGCGCCAGCAGCCCCAACTACCTGGGCTCCTACAATGAGCAGTTCTTC.

CDR3 loop: CSTGGSSYEQYF. DNA for the CDR3: TGCAGTACGGGGGGGAGCTCCTACGAGCAGTACTTC. This sequence joins TRBV20-1 and TRBJ2-7, with 8 positions matching TRBD2. CDR3 length: 12 residues. Germline assignment: CDR1 DFQATT and CDR2 SNEGSKA (reference sequence). V lost 8 bases and J lost 0; bases outside the gene matches: 3.

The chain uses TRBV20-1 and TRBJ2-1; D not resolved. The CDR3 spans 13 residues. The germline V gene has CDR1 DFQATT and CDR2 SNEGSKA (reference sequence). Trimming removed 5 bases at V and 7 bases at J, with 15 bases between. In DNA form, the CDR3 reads TGCAGTGCTCCGCTAGTTGGGGAAAATGAGCAGTTCTTC. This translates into CSAPLVGENEQFF.